These 9 T cell receptor beta chains originate from one sample sequenced in a study of CD8 T cells in Susac syndrome. Random hexamers served to reverse transcribe roughly 0.5 to 1 ug RNA. TCRdb recomputed calls from the immunoSEQ multiplex PCR reads with MiXCR, one row per CDR3 protein. Counted here are approximately 180,000 distinct CDR3 sequences, roughly 95% occurring once; the ten biggest clones make up 0.093%. The sample was CD4+ T cells from PBMCs. Every receptor here comes from a human donor with multiple sclerosis.

The gene calls are TRBV29-1 and TRBJ2-2; TRBD1 matches 11 bases. CDR1 SQVTM and CDR2 ANQGSEA come from the germline V gene. The J segment lost 0 bases and the V segment lost 6 bases, leaving 6 bases of the junction unmatched. The CDR3 is made up of 16 amino acids. In nucleotides, the CDR3 is TGCAGCGTCTTAGGGACAGGGGGTCCGAACACCGGGGAGCTGTTTTTT. It translates to CSVLGTGGPNTGELFF.

The J gene is TRBJ1-1, the V gene TRBV15; D is uncertain. Germline-derived CDR1 and CDR2 are LNHNV and YYDKDF (reference sequence). The CDR3 runs to 15 residues. V was clipped by 0 bases and J by 8 bases, with 16 bases between them. The chain's CDR3 is CATSRDAMAQREAFF. The DNA of the CDR3 is TGTGCCACCAGCAGAGACGCCATGGCCCAAAGGGAAGCTTTCTTT.

The rearrangement links TRBV14 to TRBJ2-2; 10 bases fit TRBD2. Germline lookup yields CDR1 SGHDN and CDR2 FVKESK. Trimming took 3 bases from V and 5 from J; bases not matched to a gene: 6. This CDR3 is built from 16 residues. CDR3 region: CASSHLGTSVTGELFF. DNA of the CDR3: TGTGCCAGCAGCCACCTAGGGACTAGCGTAACCGGGGAGCTGTTTTTT.

V gene TRBV18 combines with J gene TRBJ1-1; D perhaps matches TRBD1 (5 bases). The CDR3 runs to 13 residues. Looked up from germline, CDR1 is KGHSH and CDR2 is LQKENI. V was clipped by 5 bases and J by 3 bases, with 10 bases between them. The CDR3 DNA reads TGTGCCAGCTCAACGGGAGGGGACACTGAAGCTTTCTTT. This translates into CASSTGGDTEAFF.

The CDR3 loop is CASSPSGGIGQETQYF. The CDR3, as DNA: TGCGCCAGCAGCCCAAGTGGGGGGATCGGGCAAGAGACCCAGTACTTC. The chain couples TRBV4-1 to TRBJ2-5; a possible D gene is TRBD2 (6 bases). This CDR3 comprises 16 residues. V lost 4 bases and J 2 bases, leaving 17 bases between the germline ends. Germline V gives CDR1 MGHRA, CDR2 YSYEKL.

The chain employs TRBV6-5 and TRBJ2-1; TRBD2 might be the D (7 bases). Germline values: CDR1 MNHEY, CDR2 SVGAGI. The CDR3 sequence is 11 residues long. The V gene lost 2 bases and the J gene lost 16 bases, with 12 bases spanning the gap. DNA for the CDR3: TGTGCCAGCAGTTACGGGGGGGGCGTATTCTTC. It is translated as CASSYGGGVFF.

For the CDR3, the DNA is TGTGCCTGGAGTGTACGAGCGGCCACTAGCACAGATACGCAGTATTTT. Protein product: CAWSVRAATSTDTQYF. The J gene is TRBJ2-3, the V gene TRBV30; D perhaps matches TRBD2 (5 bases). CDR3 length equals 16 residues. In germline, CDR1 is GTSNPN, CDR2 SVGIG (reference sequence). V lost 0 bases, J lost 0 bases, and 13 bases lay in between.

J is TRBJ1-5 and V is TRBV18, with D uncertain. The CDR3 consists of 13 residues. The V end was cut by 6 bases, the J end by 3 bases, with 9 bases between. Looked up from germline, CDR1 is KGHSH and CDR2 is LQKENI. CDR3 amino acids: CASSGSSNQPQHF. CDR3 nucleotide sequence: TGTGCCAGCTCCGGGTCTTCCAATCAGCCCCAGCATTTT.

The chain joins TRBV12-5 to TRBJ1-1; D perhaps matches TRBD1 (5 bases). CDR3 length: 13 residues. With 2 bases removed from V and 5 bases from J, the gap between germline ends came to 9 bases. From germline, CDR1 is LGHNT and CDR2 FRNRAP. The CDR3 is CASGLRGGTEAFF. The CDR3 DNA is TGTGCTAGTGGTTTGAGGGGAGGTACTGAAGCTTTCTTT. The entire variable domain, with the rest obtained from reference TRBV12-5 and TRBJ1-1, is as follows: DARVTQTPRHKVTEMGQEVTMRCQPILGHNTVFWYRQTMMQGLELLAYFRNRAPLDDSGMPKDRFSAEMPDATLATLKIQPSEPRDSAVYFCASGLRGGTEAFFGQGTRLTVV.